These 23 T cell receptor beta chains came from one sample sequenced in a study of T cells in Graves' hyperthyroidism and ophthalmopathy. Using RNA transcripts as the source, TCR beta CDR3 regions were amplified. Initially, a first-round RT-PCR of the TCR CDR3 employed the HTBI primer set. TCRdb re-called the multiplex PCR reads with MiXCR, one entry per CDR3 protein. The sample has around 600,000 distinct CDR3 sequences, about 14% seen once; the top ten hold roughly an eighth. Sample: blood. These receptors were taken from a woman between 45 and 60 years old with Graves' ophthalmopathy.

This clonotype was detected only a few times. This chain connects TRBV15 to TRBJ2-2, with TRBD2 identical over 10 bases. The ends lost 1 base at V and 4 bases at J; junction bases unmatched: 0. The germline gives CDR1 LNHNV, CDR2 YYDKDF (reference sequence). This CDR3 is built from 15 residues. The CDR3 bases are TGTGCCACCAGCAGAGGGACTAGCGGCACCGGGGAGCTGTTTTTT. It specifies CATSRGTSGTGELFF.

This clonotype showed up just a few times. DNA for the CDR3: TGTGCCATCAGTGACGGGAGAAACTTCTACGAGCAGTACTTC. It translates to CAISDGRNFYEQYF. The chain combines TRBV10-3 with TRBJ2-7, with a tentative D call TRBD2 (6 bases). Germline CDR1 ENHRY, CDR2 SYGVKD. This CDR3 has 14 amino acids. The germline V and J ends were trimmed by 3 bases and 3 bases, with 12 bases remaining between them.

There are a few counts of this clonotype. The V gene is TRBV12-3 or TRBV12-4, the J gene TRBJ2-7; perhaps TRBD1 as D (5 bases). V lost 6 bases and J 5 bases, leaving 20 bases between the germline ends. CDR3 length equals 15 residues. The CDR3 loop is CASSFDGTGRDEQYF. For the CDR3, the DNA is TGTGCCAGCAGCTTCGATGGTACAGGTAGGGACGAGCAGTACTTC.

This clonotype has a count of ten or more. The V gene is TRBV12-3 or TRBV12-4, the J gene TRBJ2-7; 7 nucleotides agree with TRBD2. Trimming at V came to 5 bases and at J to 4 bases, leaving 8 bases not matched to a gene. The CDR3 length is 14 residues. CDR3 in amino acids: CASSPRTRKYEQYF. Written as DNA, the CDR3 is TGTGCCAGCAGTCCCCGGACTAGAAAGTACGAGCAGTACTTC.

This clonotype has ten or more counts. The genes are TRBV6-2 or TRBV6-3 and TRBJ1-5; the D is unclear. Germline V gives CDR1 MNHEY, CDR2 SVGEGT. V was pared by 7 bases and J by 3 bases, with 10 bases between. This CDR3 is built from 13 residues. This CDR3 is CASTRDLNQPQHF. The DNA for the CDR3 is TGTGCCAGCACCAGAGACCTCAATCAGCCCCAGCATTTT.

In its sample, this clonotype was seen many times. Here the CDR3 reads CATSDPNPRLAGLQETQYF. CDR3 in DNA: TGTGCCACCAGTGACCCCAATCCTCGACTAGCGGGCCTACAAGAGACCCAGTACTTC. The rearrangement uses TRBV24-1 and TRBJ2-5; 10 nucleotides line up with TRBD2. The V segment lost 4 bases and the J segment 2 bases; nucleotides outside the gene matches: 15. This CDR3 spans 19 amino acids. From germline, CDR1 is KGHDR and CDR2 SFDVKD.

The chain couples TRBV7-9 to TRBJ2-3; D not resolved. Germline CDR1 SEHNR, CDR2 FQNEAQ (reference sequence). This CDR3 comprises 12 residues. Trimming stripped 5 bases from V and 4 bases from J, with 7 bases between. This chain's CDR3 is CASSDHPDTQYF. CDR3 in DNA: TGTGCCAGCAGCGACCACCCAGATACGCAGTATTTT.

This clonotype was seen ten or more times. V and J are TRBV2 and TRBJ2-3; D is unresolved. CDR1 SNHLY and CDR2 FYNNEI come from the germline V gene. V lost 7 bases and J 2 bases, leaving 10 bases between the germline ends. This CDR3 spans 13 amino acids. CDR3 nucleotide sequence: TGTGCCAGCATGTTGGATTACACAGATACGCAGTATTTT. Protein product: CASMLDYTDTQYF.

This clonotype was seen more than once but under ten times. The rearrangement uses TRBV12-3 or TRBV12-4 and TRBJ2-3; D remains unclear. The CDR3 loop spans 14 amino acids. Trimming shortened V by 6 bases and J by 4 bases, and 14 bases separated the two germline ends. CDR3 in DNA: TGTGCCAGCAGCGCGGCGCTTGGCGCAGATACGCAGTATTTT. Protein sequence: CASSAALGADTQYF.

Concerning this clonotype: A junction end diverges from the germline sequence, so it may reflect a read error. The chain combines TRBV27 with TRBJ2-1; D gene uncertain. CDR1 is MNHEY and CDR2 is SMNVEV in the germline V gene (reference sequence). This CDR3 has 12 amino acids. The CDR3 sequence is CANSLSLGEQFF. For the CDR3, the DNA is TGTGCCAACAGTTTATCCTTAGGGGAGCAGTTCTTC.

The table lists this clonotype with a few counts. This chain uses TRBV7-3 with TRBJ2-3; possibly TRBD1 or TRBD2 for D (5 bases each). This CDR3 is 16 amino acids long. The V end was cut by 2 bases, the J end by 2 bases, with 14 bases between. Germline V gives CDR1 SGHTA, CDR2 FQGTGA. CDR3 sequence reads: CASSLGDGVVTDTQYF. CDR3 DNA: TGTGCCAGCAGCTTAGGGGACGGGGTCGTCACAGATACGCAGTATTTT. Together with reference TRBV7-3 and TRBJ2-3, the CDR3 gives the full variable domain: GAGVSQTPSNKVTEKGKYVELRCDPISGHTALYWYRQSLGQGPEFLIYFQGTGAADDSGLPNDRFFAVRPEGSVSTLKIQRTERGDSAVYLCASSLGDGVVTDTQYFGPGTRLTVL.

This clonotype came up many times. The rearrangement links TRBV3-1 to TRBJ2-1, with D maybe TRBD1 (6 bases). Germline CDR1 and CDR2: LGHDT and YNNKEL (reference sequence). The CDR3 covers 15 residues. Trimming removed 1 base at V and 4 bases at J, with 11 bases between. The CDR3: CASSQGTEKYNEQFF. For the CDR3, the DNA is TGTGCCAGCAGCCAAGGGACAGAGAAATACAATGAGCAGTTCTTC.

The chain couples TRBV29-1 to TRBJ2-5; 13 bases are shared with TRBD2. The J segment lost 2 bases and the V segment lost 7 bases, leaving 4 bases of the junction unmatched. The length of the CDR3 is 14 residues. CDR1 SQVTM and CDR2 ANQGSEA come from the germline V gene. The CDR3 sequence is CSARTSGGQETQYF. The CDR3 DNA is TGCAGCGCCAGGACTAGCGGGGGACAAGAGACCCAGTACTTC.

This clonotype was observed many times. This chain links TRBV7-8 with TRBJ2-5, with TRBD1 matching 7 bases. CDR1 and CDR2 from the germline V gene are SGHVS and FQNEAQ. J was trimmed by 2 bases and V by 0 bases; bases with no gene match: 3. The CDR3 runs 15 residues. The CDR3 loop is CASSLARGLQETQYF. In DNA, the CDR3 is TGTGCCAGCAGCTTAGCAAGGGGGCTGCAAGAGACCCAGTACTTC.

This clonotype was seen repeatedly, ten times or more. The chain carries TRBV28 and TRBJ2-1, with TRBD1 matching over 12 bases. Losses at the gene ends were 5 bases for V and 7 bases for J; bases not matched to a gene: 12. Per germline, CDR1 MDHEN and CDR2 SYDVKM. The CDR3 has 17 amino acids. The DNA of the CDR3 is TGTGCCAGCAGTCAGAGGGAGGGACAGGGGGCGGGTAATGAGCAGTTCTTC. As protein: CASSQREGQGAGNEQFF. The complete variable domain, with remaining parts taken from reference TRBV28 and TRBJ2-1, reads DVKVTQSSRYLVKRTGEKVFLECVQDMDHENMFWYRQDPGLGLRLIYFSYDVKMKEKGDIPEGYSVSREKKERFSLILESASTNQTSMYLCASSQREGQGAGNEQFFGPGTRLTVL.

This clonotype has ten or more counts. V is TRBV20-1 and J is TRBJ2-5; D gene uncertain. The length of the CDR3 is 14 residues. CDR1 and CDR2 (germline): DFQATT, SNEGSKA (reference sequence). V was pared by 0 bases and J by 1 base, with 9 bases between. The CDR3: CSARDFASQETQYF. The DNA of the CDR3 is TGCAGTGCTAGAGATTTTGCGAGCCAAGAGACCCAGTACTTC.

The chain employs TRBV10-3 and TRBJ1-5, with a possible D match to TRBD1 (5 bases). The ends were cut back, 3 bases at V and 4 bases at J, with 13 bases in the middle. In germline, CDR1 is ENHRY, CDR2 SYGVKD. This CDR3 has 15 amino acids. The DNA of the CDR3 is TGTGCCATCAGTGATTCGAGGGGCGAAAATCAGCCCCAGCATTTT. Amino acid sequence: CAISDSRGENQPQHF.

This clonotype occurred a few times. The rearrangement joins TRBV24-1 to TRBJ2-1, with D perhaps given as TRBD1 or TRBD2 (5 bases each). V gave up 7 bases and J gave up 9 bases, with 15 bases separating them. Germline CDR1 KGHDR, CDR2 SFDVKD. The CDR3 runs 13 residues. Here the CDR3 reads CATRIAAGSEQFF. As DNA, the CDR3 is TGTGCCACCAGGATTGCTGCAGGGAGTGAGCAGTTCTTC.

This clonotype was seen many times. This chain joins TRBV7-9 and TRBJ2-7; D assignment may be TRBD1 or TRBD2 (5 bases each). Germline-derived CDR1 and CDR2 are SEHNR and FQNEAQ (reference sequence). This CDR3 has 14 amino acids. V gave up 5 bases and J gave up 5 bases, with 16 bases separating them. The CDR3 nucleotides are TGTGCCAGCAGCCTAGAAACCGGGGCTCACGAGCAGTACTTC. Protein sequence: CASSLETGAHEQYF.

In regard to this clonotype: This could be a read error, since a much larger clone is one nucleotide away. The CDR3: CASSLGGLAGGWQFF. In DNA form, the CDR3 reads TGCGCCAGCAGCTTGGGAGGACTAGCGGGAGGATGGCAGTTCTTC. The chain recombines TRBV5-1 with TRBJ2-1; 14 nucleotides match TRBD2. The CDR3 contains 15 residues. CDR1 and CDR2 from the germline V gene are SGHRS and YFSETQ. The V segment lost 0 bases and the J segment 12 bases; nucleotides outside the gene matches: 5.

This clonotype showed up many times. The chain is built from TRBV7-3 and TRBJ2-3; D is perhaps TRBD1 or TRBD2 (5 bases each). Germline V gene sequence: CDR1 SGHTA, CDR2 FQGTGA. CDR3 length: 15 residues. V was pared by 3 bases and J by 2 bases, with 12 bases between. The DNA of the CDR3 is TGTGCCAGCAGCTTTCTCCAGGGAGACACAGATACGCAGTATTTT. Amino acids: CASSFLQGDTDTQYF. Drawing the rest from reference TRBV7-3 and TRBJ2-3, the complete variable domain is GAGVSQTPSNKVTEKGKYVELRCDPISGHTALYWYRQSLGQGPEFLIYFQGTGAADDSGLPNDRFFAVRPEGSVSTLKIQRTERGDSAVYLCASSFLQGDTDTQYFGPGTRLTVL.

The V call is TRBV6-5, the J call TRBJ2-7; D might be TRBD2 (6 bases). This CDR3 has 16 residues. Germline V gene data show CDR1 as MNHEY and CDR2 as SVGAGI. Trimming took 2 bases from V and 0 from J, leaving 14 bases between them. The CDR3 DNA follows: TGTGCCAGCAGTTACGGGGACTCCCCGAGCTCCTACGAGCAGTACTTC. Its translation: CASSYGDSPSSYEQYF.

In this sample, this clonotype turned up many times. CDR3: CSARGLAGSSYNEQFF. The CDR3 DNA sequence: TGCAGTGCTAGAGGCCTAGCGGGTTCCTCCTACAATGAGCAGTTCTTC. This chain connects TRBV20-1 to TRBJ2-1; TRBD2 aligns across 8 bases. The germline V gene encodes CDR1 DFQATT and CDR2 SNEGSKA (reference sequence). V shed 1 base, J shed 0 bases, and the junction held 5 bases outside the gene matches. The CDR3 has 16 amino acids.